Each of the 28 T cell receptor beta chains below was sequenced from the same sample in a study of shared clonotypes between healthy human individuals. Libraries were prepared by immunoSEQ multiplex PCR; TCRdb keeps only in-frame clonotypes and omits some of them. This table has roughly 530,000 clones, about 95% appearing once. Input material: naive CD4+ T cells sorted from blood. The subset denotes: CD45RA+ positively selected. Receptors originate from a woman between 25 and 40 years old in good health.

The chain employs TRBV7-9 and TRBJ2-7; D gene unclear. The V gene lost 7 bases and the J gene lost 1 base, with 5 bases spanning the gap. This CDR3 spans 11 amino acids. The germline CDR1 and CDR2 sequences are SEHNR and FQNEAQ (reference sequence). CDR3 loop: CASTSSYEQYF. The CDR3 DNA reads TGTGCCAGCACCTCGTCCTACGAGCAGTACTTC.

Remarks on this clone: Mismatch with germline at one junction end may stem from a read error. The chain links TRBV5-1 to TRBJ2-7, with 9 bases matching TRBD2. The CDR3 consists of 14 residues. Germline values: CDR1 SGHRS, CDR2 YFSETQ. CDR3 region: CASSPGTSSNEQYF. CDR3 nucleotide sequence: TGCGCCAGCAGCCCCGGGACTAGCTCCAACGAGCAGTACTTC.

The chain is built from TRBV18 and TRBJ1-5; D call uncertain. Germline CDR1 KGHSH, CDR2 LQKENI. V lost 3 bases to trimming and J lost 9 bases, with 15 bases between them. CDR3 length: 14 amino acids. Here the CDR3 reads CASSPLRNVAPQHF. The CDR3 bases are TGTGCCAGCTCACCGCTACGGAACGTTGCGCCCCAGCATTTT.

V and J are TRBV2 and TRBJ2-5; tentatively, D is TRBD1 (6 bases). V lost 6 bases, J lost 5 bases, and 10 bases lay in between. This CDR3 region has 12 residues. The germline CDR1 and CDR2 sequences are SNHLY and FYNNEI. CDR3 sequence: CASRAGDETQYF. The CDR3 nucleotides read TGTGCCAGCAGGGCAGGGGACGAGACCCAGTACTTC.

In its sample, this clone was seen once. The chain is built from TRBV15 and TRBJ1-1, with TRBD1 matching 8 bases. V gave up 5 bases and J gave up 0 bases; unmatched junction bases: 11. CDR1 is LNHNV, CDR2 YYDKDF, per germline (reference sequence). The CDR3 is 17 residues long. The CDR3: CATSLRGRGLVNTEAFF. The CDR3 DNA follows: TGTGCCACCAGCCTACGTGGCAGGGGGCTTGTGAACACTGAAGCTTTCTTT.

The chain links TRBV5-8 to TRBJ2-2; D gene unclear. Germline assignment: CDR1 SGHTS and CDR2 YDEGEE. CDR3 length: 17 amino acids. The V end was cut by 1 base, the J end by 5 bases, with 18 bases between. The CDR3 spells CASSLLLVWQSTGELFF. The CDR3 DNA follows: TGTGCCAGCAGCTTGCTCCTAGTCTGGCAGTCTACCGGGGAGCTGTTTTTT.

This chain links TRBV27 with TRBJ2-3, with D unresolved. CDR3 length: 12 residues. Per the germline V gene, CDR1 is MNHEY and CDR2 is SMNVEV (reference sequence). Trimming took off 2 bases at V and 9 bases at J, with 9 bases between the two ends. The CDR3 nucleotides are TGTGCCAGCAGTTTAAGGCTCGGAACGCAGTATTTT. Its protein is CASSLRLGTQYF.

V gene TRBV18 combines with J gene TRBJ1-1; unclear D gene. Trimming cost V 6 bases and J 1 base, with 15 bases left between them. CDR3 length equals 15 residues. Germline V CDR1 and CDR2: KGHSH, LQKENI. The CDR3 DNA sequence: TGTGCCAGCTCGAAAAGACTAGAGGGGAACACTGAAGCTTTCTTT. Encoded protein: CASSKRLEGNTEAFF.

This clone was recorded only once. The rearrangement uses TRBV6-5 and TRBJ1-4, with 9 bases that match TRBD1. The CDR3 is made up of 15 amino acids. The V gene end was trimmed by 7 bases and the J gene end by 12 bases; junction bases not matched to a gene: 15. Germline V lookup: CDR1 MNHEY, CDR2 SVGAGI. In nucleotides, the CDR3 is TGTGCCAGCACCCCAAAGGGACAGGGAGGATATCAACTGTTTTTT. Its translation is CASTPKGQGGYQLFF.

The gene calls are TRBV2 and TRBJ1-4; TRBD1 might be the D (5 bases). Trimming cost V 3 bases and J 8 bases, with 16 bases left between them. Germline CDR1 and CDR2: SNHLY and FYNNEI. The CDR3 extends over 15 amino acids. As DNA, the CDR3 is TGTGCCAGCAGTGACCTTGGTAGGGGTGAAGAAAAACTGTTTTTT. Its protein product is CASSDLGRGEEKLFF.

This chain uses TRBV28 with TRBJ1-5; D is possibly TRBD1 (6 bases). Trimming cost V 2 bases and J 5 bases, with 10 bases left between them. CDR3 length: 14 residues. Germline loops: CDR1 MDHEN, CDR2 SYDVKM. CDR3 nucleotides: TGTGCCAGCAGTTTAGGACAGCTCTATCAGCCCCAGCATTTT. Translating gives CASSLGQLYQPQHF.

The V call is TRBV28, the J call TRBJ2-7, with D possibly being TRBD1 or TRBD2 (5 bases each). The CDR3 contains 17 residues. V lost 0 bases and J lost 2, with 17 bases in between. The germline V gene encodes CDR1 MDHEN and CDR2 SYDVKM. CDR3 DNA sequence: TGTGCCAGCAGTTTATGGGGGAGAGGGGTCAAACCCTACGAGCAGTACTTC. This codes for CASSLWGRGVKPYEQYF.

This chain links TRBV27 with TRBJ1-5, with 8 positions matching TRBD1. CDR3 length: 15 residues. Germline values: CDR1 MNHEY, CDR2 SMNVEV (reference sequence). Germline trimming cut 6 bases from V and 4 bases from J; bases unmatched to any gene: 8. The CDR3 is CASSYGQGDNQPQHF. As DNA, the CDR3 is TGTGCCAGCAGCTACGGACAGGGAGATAATCAGCCCCAGCATTTT.

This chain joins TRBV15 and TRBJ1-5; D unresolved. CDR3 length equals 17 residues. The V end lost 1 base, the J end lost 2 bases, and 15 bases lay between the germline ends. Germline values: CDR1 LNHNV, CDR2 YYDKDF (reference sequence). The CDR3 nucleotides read TGTGCCACCAGCAGAGCCCCCCACGTGGCAGGCAATCAGCCCCAGCATTTT. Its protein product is CATSRAPHVAGNQPQHF.

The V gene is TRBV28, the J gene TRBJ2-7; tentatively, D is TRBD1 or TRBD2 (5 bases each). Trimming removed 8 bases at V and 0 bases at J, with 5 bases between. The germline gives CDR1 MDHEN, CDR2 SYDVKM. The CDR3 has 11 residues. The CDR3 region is CASGTSYEQYF. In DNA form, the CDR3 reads TGTGCCAGCGGGACCTCCTACGAGCAGTACTTC.

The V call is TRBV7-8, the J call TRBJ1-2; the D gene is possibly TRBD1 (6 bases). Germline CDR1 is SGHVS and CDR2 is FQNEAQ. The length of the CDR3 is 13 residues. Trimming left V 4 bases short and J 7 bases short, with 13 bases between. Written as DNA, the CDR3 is TGTGCCAGCAGCTACCGGGACAATCTTGGCTACACCTTC. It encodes CASSYRDNLGYTF.

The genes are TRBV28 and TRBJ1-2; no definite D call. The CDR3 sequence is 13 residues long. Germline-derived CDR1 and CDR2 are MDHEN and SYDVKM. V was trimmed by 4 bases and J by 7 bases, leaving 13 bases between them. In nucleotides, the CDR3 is TGTGCCAGCAGTTCGGTGCTCCGGGCTGGCTACACCTTC. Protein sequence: CASSSVLRAGYTF.

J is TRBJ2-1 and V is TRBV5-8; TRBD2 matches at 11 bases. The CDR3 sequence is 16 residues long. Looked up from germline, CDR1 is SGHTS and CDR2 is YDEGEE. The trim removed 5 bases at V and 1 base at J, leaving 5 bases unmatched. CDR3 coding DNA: TGTGCCAGCAGAGTAGGGACTAGCGGTTCCTACAATGAGCAGTTCTTC. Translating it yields CASRVGTSGSYNEQFF.

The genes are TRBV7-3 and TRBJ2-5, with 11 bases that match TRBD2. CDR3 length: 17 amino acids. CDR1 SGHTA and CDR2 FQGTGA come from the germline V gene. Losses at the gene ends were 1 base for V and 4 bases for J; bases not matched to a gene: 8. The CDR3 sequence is CASSLRGTSGGVETQYF. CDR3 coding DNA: TGTGCCAGCAGCTTAAGGGGGACTAGCGGTGGAGTAGAGACCCAGTACTTC.

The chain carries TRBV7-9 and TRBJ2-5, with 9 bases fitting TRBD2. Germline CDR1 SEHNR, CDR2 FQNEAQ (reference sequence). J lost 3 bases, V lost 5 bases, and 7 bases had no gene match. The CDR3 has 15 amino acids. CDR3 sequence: CASSAYRTSEETQYF. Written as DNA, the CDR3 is TGTGCCAGCAGCGCGTACCGGACTAGCGAAGAGACCCAGTACTTC.

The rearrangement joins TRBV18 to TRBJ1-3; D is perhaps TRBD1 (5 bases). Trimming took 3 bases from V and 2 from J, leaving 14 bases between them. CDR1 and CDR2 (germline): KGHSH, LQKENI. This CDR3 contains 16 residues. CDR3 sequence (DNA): TGTGCCAGCTCACCCCTGGAGGGGTCTGCTGGAAACACCATATATTTT. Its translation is CASSPLEGSAGNTIYF.

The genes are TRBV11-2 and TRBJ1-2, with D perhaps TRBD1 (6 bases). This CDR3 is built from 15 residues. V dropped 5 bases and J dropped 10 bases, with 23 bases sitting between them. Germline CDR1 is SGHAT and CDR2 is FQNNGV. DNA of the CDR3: TGTGCCAGCAGCACCCAACAGGGAGTGGCTAGGGTCTACACCTTC. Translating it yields CASSTQQGVARVYTF.

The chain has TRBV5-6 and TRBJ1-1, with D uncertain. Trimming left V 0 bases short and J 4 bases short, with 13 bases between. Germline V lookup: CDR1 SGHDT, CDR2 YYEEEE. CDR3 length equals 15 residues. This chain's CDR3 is CASSLGSTGSTEAFF. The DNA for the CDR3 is TGTGCCAGCAGCTTGGGCAGTACGGGGAGCACTGAAGCTTTCTTT.

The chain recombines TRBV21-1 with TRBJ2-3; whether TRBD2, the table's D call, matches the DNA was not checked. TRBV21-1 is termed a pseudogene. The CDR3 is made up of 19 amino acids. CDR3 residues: CASSKGGRIGHFSTDTQYF. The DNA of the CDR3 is TGTGCCAGCAGCAAAGGCGGGAGGATAGGGCACTTTAGCACAGATACGCAGTATTTT.

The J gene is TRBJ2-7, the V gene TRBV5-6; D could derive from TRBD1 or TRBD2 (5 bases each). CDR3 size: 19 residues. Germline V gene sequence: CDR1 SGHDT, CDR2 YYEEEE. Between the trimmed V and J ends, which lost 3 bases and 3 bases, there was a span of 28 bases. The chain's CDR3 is CASSWLEPLEGQTFYEQYF. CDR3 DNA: TGTGCCAGCAGCTGGCTAGAACCCCTCGAGGGGCAAACTTTCTACGAGCAGTACTTC. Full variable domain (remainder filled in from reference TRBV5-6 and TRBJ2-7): DAGVTQSPTHLIKTRGQQVTLRCSPKSGHDTVSWYQQALGQGPQFIFQYYEEEERQRGNFPDRFSGHQFPNYSSELNVNALLLGDSALYLCASSWLEPLEGQTFYEQYFGPGTRLTVT.

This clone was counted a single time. The CDR3, as DNA: TGCGCCAGCAGCTTTACCGAGAACACTGAAGCTTTCTTT. This encodes CASSFTENTEAFF. The rearrangement joins TRBV5-1 to TRBJ1-1; D is uncertain. The CDR3 has 13 amino acids. The V and J ends lost 2 bases and 1 base respectively, with 6 bases between them. CDR1 is SGHRS and CDR2 is YFSETQ in the germline V gene.

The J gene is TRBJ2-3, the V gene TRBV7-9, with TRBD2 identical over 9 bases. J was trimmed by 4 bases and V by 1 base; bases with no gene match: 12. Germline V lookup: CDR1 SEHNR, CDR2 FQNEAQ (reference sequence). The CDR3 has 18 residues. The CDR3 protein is CASSLGKVGLAAADTQYF. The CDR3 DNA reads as TGTGCCAGCAGCTTAGGGAAAGTGGGACTAGCAGCGGCAGATACGCAGTATTTT.

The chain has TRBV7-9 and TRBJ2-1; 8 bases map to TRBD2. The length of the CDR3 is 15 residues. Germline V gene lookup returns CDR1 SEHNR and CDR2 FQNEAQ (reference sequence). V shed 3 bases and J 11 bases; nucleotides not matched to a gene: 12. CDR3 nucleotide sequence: TGTGCCAGCAGCTTCCTGCGGCGGGAGGTTAGGAAGCAGTTCTTC. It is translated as CASSFLRREVRKQFF.